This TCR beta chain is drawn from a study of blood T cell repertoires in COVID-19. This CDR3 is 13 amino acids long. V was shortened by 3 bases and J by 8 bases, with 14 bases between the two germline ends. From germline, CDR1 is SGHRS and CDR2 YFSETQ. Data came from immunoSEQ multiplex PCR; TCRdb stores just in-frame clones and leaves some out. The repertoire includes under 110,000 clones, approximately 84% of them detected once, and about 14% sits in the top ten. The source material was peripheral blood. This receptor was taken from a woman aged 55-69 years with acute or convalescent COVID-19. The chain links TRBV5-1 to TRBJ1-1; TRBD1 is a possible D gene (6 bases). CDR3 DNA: TGCGCCAGCAGCTATGCTGACAGGACGGAAGCTTTCTTT. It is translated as CASSYADRTEAFF.